The sequence of this T cell receptor (beta chain) was determined in a study of T-cell memory formation after mild COVID-19. General study results and limits: Day 15 to 85 contracting clones showed balanced CD4/CD8; later expanders leaned CD4+. The finding that pre-infection memory included some responding clones suggested that cross-reactive memory joined.

With regard to this clonotype: The antigen remains unidentified.

J lost 7 bases, V lost 0 bases, and 8 bases had no gene match. The CDR3 has 16 residues. Germline-derived CDR1 and CDR2 are DFQATT and SNEGSKA (reference sequence). A 5'RACE reaction primed in the constant segment made cDNA libraries of TCR alpha and TCR beta, and these carried sample barcodes and UMIs. TCRdb itself ran the 5' RACE reads through MiXCR, one entry per CDR3 protein. The sample has around 250,000 distinct CDR3 sequences; approximately 10% are singletons. V and J are TRBV20-1 and TRBJ1-5; 11 bases are a match to TRBD1. The sequence derives from a man aged 18 to 35 who had mild COVID-19 (a few samples of this study predate the infection). Cell type and time point are not known. The sample consisted of PBMCs or a T cell subset sorted from them (not recorded which). CDR3 sequence: CSAREAGQGAGQPQHF. The CDR3 nucleotides are TGCAGTGCTAGAGAAGCCGGACAGGGGGCGGGACAGCCCCAGCATTTT.